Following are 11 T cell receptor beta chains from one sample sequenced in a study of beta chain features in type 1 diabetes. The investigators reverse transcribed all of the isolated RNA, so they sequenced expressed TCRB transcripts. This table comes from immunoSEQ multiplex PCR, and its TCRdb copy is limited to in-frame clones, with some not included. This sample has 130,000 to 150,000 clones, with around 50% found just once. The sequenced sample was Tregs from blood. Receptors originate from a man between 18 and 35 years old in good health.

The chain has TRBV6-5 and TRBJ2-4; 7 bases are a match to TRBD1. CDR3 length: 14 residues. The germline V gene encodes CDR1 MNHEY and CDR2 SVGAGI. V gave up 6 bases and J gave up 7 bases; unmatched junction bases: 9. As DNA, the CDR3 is TGTGCCAGCAGCGACTCTACAGGGGTTAACATTCAGTACTTC. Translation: CASSDSTGVNIQYF.

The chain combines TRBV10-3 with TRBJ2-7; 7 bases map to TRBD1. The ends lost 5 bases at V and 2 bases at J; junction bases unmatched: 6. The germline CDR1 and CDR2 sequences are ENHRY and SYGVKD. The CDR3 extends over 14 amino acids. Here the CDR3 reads CAISRDRVAYEQYF. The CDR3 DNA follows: TGTGCCATCAGTCGCGACAGGGTGGCCTACGAGCAGTACTTC.

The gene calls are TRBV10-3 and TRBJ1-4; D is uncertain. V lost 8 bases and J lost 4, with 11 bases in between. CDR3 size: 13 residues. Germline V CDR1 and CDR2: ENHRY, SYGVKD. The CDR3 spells CAIRGRDNEKLFF. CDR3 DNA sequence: TGTGCCATCCGAGGGCGGGATAATGAAAAACTGTTTTTT.

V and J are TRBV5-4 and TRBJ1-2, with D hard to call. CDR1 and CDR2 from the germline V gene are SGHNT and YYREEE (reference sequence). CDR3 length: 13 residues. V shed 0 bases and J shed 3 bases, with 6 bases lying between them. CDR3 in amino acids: CASSLGLYYGYTF. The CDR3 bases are TGTGCCAGCAGCTTGGGTTTATACTATGGCTACACCTTC.

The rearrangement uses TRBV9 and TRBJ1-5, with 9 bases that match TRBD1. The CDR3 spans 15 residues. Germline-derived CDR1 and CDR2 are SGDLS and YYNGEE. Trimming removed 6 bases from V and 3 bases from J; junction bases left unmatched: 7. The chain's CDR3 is CASTTGTGLNQPQHF. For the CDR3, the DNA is TGTGCCAGCACCACCGGGACAGGGCTCAATCAGCCCCAGCATTTT.

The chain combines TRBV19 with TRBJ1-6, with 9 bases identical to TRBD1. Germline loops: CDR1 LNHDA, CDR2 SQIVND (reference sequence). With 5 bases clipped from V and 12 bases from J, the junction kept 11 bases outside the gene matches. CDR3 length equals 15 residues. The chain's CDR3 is CASSPRGQGGEPLHF. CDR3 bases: TGTGCCAGTAGTCCCCGGGGACAGGGAGGTGAACCCCTCCACTTT.

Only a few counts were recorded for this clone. This CDR3 is CAISRQGDGTDTQYF. CDR3 DNA: TGTGCCATCAGTCGACAGGGAGATGGCACAGATACGCAGTATTTT. The chain employs TRBV10-3 and TRBJ2-3; 7 bases match TRBD1. CDR3 length: 15 residues. Trimming at V came to 5 bases and at J to 1 base, leaving 6 bases not matched to a gene. Germline loops: CDR1 ENHRY, CDR2 SYGVKD.

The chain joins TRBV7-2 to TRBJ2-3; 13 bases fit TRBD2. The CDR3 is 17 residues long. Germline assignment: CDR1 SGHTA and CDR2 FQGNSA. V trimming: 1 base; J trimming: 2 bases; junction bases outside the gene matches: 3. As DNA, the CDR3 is TGTGCCAGCAGCTTAGGGACTAGCGGGAGCCTCACAGATACGCAGTATTTT. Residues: CASSLGTSGSLTDTQYF. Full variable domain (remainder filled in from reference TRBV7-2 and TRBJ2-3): GAGVSQSPSNKVTEKGKDVELRCDPISGHTALYWYRQSLGQGLEFLIYFQGNSAPDKSGLPSDRFSAERTGGSVSTLTIQRTQQEDSAVYLCASSLGTSGSLTDTQYFGPGTRLTVL.

This chain's CDR3 is CASSFSPYEQYF. CDR3 in DNA: TGTGCCAGCAGCTTCTCTCCCTACGAGCAGTACTTC. The chain recombines TRBV5-5 with TRBJ2-7; D not resolved. This CDR3 contains 12 residues. Germline V gene data show CDR1 as SGHKS and CDR2 as YYEKEE (reference sequence). V was cut by 2 bases and J by 2 bases, with 5 bases left in between.

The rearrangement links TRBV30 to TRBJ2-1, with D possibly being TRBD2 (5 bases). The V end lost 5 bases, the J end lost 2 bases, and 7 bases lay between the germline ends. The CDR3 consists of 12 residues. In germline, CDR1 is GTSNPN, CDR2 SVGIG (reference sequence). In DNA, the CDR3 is TGTGCCTGGGGGAGAACCTACAATGAGCAGTTCTTC. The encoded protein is CAWGRTYNEQFF.

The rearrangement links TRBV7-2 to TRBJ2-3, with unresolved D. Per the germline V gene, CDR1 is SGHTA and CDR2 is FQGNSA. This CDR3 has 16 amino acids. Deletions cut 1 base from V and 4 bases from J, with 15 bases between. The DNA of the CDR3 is TGTGCCAGCAGCTTAGACTTTGTGGGTGGAGCAGATACGCAGTATTTT. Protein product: CASSLDFVGGADTQYF.